The entry that follows covers one T cell receptor (beta chain) sequence. Its antigen is undetermined. CDR1 is KGHSH and CDR2 is LQKENI in the germline V gene. Trimming took off 2 bases at V and 3 bases at J, with 9 bases between the two ends. The CDR3 is made up of 14 amino acids. This entry is derived from a study of cytomegalovirus exposure and HLA in healthy donors. Both 60 Vbeta primers and 13 Jbeta primers went into the PCR. Assay: immunoSEQ multiplex PCR; the TCRdb copy retains only in-frame clones and omits some. The table records more than 150,000 clones, roughly 77% of them present only once. Findings of the study overall: Indistinguishability led to the exclusion of some V segments, TRBV6-2 and TRBV6-3 included.

Donors were ostensibly healthy at sampling, although undocumented immune exposures were probable. J is TRBJ2-3 and V is TRBV18; a possible D gene is TRBD2 (6 bases). This TCR was sampled from a woman in her twenties or thirties in good health and CMV-seropositive. The source material was PBMCs. CDR3 sequence: CASSPAGRTDTQYF. The CDR3 DNA follows: TGTGCCAGCTCACCAGCAGGGAGGACAGATACGCAGTATTTT. Supplemented by reference TRBV18 and TRBJ2-3, the full variable domain reads NAGVMQNPRHLVRRRGQEARLRCSPMKGHSHVYWYRQLPEEGLKFMVYLQKENIIDESGMPKERFSAEFPKEGPSILRIQQVVRGDSAAYFCASSPAGRTDTQYFGPGTRLTVL.